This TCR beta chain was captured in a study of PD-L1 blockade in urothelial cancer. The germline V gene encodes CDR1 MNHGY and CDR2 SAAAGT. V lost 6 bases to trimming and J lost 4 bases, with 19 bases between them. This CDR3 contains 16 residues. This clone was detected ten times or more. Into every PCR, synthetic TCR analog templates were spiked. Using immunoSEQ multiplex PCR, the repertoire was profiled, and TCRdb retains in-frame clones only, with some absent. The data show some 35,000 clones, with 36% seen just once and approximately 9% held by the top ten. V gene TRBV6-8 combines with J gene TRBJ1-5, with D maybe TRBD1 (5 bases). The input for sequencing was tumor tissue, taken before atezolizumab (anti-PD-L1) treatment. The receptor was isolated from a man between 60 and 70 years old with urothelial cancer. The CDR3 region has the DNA TGTGCCAGCAGGCCCCAAGGGGCCGGGGGAAATCAGCCCCAGCATTTT. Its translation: CASRPQGAGGNQPQHF.